The clone carrying this T cell receptor beta chain was found once. This specimen belongs to a study of T cell changes during pregnancy in multiple sclerosis. Profiled with immunoSEQ multiplex PCR; TCRdb holds only in-frame clones, not every one. The data contain about 110,000 clones, roughly 92% of them singletons. The CDR3 extends over 15 amino acids. V gave up 0 bases and J gave up 0 bases, with 9 bases separating them. Germline V CDR1 and CDR2: SGHRS, YFSETQ. V usage is TRBV5-1 and J usage is TRBJ1-1; possible D gene TRBD1, 6 bases. This receptor was obtained from a female donor with multiple sclerosis, enrolled in a pregnancy study. The specimen comprised peripheral blood, sampled in the third trimester of pregnancy. The CDR3 sequence is CASSLGTEMNTEAFF. The CDR3 DNA reads as TGCGCCAGCAGCTTGGGGACAGAAATGAACACTGAAGCTTTCTTT.